A single sample gave rise to the 13 T cell receptor beta chains below, sequenced in a study of T cells in Graves' hyperthyroidism and ophthalmopathy. Amplification of TCR beta CDR3 regions was performed using RNA transcripts as template. The HTBI primer set served for first-round RT-PCR of the TCR CDR3. A single record per CDR3 protein comes from TCRdb applying MiXCR to the multiplex PCR reads. The sample carries about 640,000 distinct CDR3 sequences, around 21% recorded once. The sample taken for sequencing was blood. The receptors stem from a man aged 25-45 years with Graves' ophthalmopathy.

This clonotype was seen repeatedly, ten times or more. J is TRBJ2-7 and V is TRBV12-3 or TRBV12-4, with D perhaps matching TRBD2 (5 bases). This CDR3 region has 14 residues. V was trimmed by 5 bases and J by 6 bases, leaving 17 bases between them. The CDR3 sequence is CASSPGWGSAEQYF. The CDR3 nucleotides are TGTGCCAGCAGTCCGGGGTGGGGTTCGGCCGAGCAGTACTTC.

This clonotype was counted at least ten times. V gene TRBV28 combines with J gene TRBJ2-3; 7 bases agree with TRBD1. The CDR3 loop spans 16 amino acids. V lost 1 base to trimming and J lost 4 bases; unmatched junction nucleotides: 8. In germline, CDR1 is MDHEN, CDR2 SYDVKM. CDR3: CASSLYGEGAADTQYF. As DNA, the CDR3 is TGTGCCAGCAGTTTATATGGCGAGGGGGCGGCAGATACGCAGTATTTT.

This sequence joins TRBV4-1 and TRBJ2-5; D uncertain. The CDR3 covers 13 residues. The germline V gene encodes CDR1 MGHRA and CDR2 YSYEKL. V dropped 1 base and J dropped 5 bases, with 8 bases sitting between them. The CDR3 sequence: CASSQAVRETQYF. The DNA for the CDR3 is TGCGCCAGCAGCCAAGCGGTGCGGGAGACCCAGTACTTC.

This rearrangement joins TRBV3-1 to TRBJ2-7; D may be TRBD2 (6 bases). Trimming left V 1 base short and J 7 bases short, with 14 bases between. From germline, CDR1 is LGHDT and CDR2 YNNKEL (reference sequence). The CDR3 spans 14 residues. The CDR3 is CASSQAGTPGEQYF. Written as DNA, the CDR3 is TGTGCCAGCAGCCAAGCCGGGACTCCCGGAGAGCAGTACTTC.

This clonotype was detected only a few times. The V and J genes are TRBV28 and TRBJ2-7; the match to TRBD1 covers 11 bases. The CDR3 extends over 16 amino acids. Germline assignment: CDR1 MDHEN and CDR2 SYDVKM. The V gene end was trimmed by 5 bases and the J gene end by 5 bases; junction bases not matched to a gene: 11. Here the CDR3 reads CASSPTSGQGADEQYF. CDR3 bases: TGTGCCAGCAGTCCTACCTCCGGACAGGGGGCTGACGAGCAGTACTTC.

This clonotype has more than one count but fewer than ten. A much larger clonotype is one base distant, so this may be a read error. This CDR3 is CASSPHENSYEQYF. CDR3 nucleotides: TGTGCCAGCAGTCCACATGAGAACTCCTACGAGCAGTACTTC. The rearrangement joins TRBV12-3 or TRBV12-4 to TRBJ2-7; unclear D gene. The V end was cut by 5 bases, the J end by 0 bases, with 11 bases between. CDR3 length: 14 amino acids.

This clonotype was recorded many times. The V call is TRBV6-1, the J call TRBJ2-7; 11 bases are shared with TRBD2. This CDR3 has 17 residues. V gave up 3 bases and J gave up 3 bases; unmatched junction bases: 10. Germline assignment: CDR1 MNHNS and CDR2 SASEGT. CDR3 amino acids: CASSDKTSGTKFYEQYF. CDR3 nucleotides: TGTGCCAGCAGTGACAAGACTAGCGGGACGAAATTCTACGAGCAGTACTTC.

The sample holds many counts of this clonotype. The chain has TRBV28 and TRBJ1-4, with 8 bases lining up with TRBD1. The CDR3 has 14 residues. V shed 3 bases and J 3 bases; nucleotides not matched to a gene: 0. Germline loops: CDR1 MDHEN, CDR2 SYDVKM. This CDR3 reads CASSLGQANEKLFF. DNA of the CDR3: TGTGCCAGCAGTTTGGGACAGGCTAATGAAAAACTGTTTTTT.

This clonotype was found many times. The J gene is TRBJ2-1, the V gene TRBV11-2; 7 nucleotides agree with TRBD2. Germline CDR1 and CDR2: SGHAT and FQNNGV. Trimming took 3 bases from V and 5 from J; bases not matched to a gene: 4. This CDR3 has 14 residues. The CDR3: CASSLGGSNNEQFF. DNA of the CDR3: TGTGCCAGCAGCTTGGGCGGGAGTAACAATGAGCAGTTCTTC.

This chain joins TRBV30 and TRBJ2-2; D not resolved. Germline V gives CDR1 GTSNPN, CDR2 SVGIG (reference sequence). The CDR3 is 12 residues long. V was clipped by 2 bases and J by 6 bases, with 7 bases between them. This chain's CDR3 is CAWSSSPGELFF. CDR3 DNA sequence: TGTGCCTGGAGTAGTTCGCCCGGGGAGCTGTTTTTT.

This clonotype was detected many times. V and J are TRBV20-1 and TRBJ2-5; D is unresolved. CDR3 size: 14 residues. The germline V gene has CDR1 DFQATT and CDR2 SNEGSKA (reference sequence). The V end was cut by 4 bases, the J end by 5 bases, with 17 bases between. The CDR3 is CSATPPRVLETQYF. The CDR3 DNA sequence: TGCAGTGCTACCCCTCCCCGCGTTTTGGAGACCCAGTACTTC.

Turning to this clonotype: This may come from a read error, since a much larger clone is one base off. The rearrangement links TRBV11-2 to TRBJ2-5; tentative D call: TRBD2 (5 bases). This CDR3 contains 15 residues. V lost 4 bases to trimming and J lost 4 bases, with 16 bases between them. Germline V gene lookup returns CDR1 SGHAT and CDR2 FQNNGV. This CDR3 reads CASSYPVTRGETQYF. The CDR3 bases are TGTGCCAGCAGCTACCCCGTTACTAGAGGAGAGACCCAGTACTTC.

The chain employs TRBV15 and TRBJ2-2, with 9 bases fitting TRBD1. The V segment lost 3 bases and the J segment 5 bases; nucleotides outside the gene matches: 1. The CDR3 has 14 residues. Per germline, CDR1 LNHNV and CDR2 YYDKDF (reference sequence). The CDR3: CATSRDRGTGELFF. The CDR3 nucleotides are TGTGCCACCAGCAGGGACAGGGGAACCGGGGAGCTGTTTTTT.